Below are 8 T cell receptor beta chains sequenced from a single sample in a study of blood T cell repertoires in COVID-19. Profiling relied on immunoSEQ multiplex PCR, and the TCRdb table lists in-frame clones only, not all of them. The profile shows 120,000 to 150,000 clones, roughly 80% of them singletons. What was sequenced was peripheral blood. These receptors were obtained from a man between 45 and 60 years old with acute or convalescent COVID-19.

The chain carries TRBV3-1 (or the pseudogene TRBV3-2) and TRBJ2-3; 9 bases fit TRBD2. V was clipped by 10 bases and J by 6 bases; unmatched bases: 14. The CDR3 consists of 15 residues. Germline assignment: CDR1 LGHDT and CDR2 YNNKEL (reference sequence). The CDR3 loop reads CATSYTLAGDDTQYF. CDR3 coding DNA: TGTGCCACCTCTTACACCTTAGCGGGGGATGATACGCAGTATTTT.

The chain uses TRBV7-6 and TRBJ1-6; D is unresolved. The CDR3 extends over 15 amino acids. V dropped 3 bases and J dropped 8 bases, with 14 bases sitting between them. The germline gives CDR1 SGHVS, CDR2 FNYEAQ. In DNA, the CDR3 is TGTGCCAGCAGCTTGGGCAGGCTGAGTTATTCACCCCTCCACTTT. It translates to CASSLGRLSYSPLHF. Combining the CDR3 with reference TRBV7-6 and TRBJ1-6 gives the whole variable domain GAGVSQSPRYKVTKRGQDVALRCDPISGHVSLYWYRQALGQGPEFLTYFNYEAQQDKSGLPNDRFSAERPEGSISTLTIQRTEQRDSAMYRCASSLGRLSYSPLHFGNGTRLTVT.

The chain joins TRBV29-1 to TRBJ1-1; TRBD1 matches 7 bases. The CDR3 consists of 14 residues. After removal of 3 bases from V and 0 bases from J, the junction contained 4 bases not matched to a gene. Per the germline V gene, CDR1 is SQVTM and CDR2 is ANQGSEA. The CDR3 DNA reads TGCAGCGTTGATTCGACAGGGCTGAACACTGAAGCTTTCTTT. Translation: CSVDSTGLNTEAFF.

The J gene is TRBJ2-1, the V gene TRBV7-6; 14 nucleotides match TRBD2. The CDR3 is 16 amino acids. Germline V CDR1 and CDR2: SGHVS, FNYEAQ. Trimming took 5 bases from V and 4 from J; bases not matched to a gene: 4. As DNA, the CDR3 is TGTGCCAGCAGCCCGACTAGCGGGGGGGGTTACAATGAGCAGTTCTTC. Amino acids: CASSPTSGGGYNEQFF.

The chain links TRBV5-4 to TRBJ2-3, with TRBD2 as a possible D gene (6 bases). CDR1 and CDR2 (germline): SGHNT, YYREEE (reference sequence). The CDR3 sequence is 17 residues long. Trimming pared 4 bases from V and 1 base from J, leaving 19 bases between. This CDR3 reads CASSPRTTPLGTDTQYF. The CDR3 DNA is TGTGCCAGCAGCCCCCGGACTACCCCCCTTGGCACAGATACGCAGTATTTT.

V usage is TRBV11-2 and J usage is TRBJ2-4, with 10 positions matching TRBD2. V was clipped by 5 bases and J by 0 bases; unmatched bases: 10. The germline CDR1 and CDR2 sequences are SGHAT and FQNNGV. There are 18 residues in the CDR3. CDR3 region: CASSVLAGDTIAKNIQYF. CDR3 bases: TGTGCCAGCAGCGTTCTAGCGGGGGACACCATAGCCAAAAACATTCAGTACTTC.

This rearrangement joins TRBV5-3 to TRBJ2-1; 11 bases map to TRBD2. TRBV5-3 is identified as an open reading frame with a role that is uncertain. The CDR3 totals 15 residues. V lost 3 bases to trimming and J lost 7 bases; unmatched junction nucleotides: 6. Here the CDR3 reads CARSSLAGGLNEQFF. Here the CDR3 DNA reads TGTGCCAGAAGCTCTTTAGCGGGGGGGTTGAATGAGCAGTTCTTC.

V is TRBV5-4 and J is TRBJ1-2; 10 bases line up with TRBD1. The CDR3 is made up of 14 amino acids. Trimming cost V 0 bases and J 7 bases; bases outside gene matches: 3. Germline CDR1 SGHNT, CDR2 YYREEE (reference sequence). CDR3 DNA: TGTGCCAGCAGCTTGGAGACAGGGGGCGGTGGCTACACCTTC. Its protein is CASSLETGGGGYTF.